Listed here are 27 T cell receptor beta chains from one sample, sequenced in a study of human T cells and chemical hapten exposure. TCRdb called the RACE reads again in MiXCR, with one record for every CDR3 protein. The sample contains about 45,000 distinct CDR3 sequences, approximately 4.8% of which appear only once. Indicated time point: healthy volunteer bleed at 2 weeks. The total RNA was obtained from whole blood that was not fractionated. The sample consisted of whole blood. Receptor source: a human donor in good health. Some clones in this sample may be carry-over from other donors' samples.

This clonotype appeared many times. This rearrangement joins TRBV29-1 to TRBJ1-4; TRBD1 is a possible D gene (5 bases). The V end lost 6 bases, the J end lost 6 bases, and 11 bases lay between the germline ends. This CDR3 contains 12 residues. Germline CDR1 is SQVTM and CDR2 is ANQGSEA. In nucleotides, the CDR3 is TGCAGCGTGCGGGGACGCCATGAAAAACTGTTTTTT. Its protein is CSVRGRHEKLFF.

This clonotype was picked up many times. CDR3 in amino acids: CASSLGTAPLHF. CDR3 sequence (DNA): TGTGCCAGCAGTTTAGGGACAGCACCCCTCCACTTT. The chain links TRBV27 to TRBJ1-6, with 7 bases that match TRBD1. Germline-derived CDR1 and CDR2 are MNHEY and SMNVEV (reference sequence). This CDR3 is 12 amino acids long. Germline trimming cut 2 bases from V and 11 bases from J; bases unmatched to any gene: 0.

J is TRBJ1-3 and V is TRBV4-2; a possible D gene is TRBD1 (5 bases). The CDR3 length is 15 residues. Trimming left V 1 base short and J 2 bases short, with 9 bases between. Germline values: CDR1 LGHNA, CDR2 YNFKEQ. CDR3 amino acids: CASSQAGLPGNTIYF. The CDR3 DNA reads TGTGCCAGCAGCCAAGCGGGACTACCTGGAAACACCATATATTTT.

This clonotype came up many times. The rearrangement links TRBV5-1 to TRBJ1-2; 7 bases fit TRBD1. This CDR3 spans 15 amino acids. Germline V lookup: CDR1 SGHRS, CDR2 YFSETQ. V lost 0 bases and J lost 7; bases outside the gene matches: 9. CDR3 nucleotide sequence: TGCGCCAGCAGCTTGGTGAGACAGGGAATTTGTGGCTACACCTTC. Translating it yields CASSLVRQGICGYTF.

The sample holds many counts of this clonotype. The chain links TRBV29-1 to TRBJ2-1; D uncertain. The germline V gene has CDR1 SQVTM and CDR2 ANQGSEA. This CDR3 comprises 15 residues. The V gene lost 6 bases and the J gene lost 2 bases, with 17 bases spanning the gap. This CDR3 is CSVDNPTDPYNEQFF. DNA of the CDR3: TGCAGCGTCGATAACCCGACTGACCCCTACAATGAGCAGTTCTTC.

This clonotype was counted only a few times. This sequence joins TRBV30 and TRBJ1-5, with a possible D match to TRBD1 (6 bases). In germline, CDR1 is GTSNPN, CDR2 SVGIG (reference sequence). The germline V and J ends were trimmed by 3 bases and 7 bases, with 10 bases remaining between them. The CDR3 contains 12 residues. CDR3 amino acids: CAWRQGGQPQHF. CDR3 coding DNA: TGTGCCTGGAGACAGGGCGGCCAGCCCCAGCATTTT.

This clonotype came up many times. The CDR3 loop reads CASSPPGSEQFF. CDR3 nucleotides: TGTGCCAGCAGCCCCCCCGGGAGTGAGCAGTTCTTC. The chain employs TRBV2 and TRBJ2-1, with D perhaps TRBD2 (6 bases). Germline V gives CDR1 SNHLY, CDR2 FYNNEI. V shed 6 bases and J shed 9 bases, with 12 bases lying between them. The CDR3 extends over 12 amino acids.

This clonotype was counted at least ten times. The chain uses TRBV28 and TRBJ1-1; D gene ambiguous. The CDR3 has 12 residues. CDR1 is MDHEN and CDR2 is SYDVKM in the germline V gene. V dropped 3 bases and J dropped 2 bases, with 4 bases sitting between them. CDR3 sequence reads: CASSFRNTEAFF. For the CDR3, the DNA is TGTGCCAGCAGTTTCAGAAACACTGAAGCTTTCTTT.

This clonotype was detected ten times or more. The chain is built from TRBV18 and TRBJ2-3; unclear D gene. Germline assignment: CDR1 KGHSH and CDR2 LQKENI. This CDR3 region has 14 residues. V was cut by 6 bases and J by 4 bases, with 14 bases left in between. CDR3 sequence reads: CASSPSGRADTQYF. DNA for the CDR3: TGTGCCAGCTCCCCGTCCGGGCGCGCAGATACGCAGTATTTT.

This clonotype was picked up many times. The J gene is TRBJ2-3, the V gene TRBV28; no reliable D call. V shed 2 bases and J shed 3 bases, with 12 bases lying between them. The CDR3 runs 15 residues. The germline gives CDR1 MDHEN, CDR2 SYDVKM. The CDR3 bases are TGTGCCAGCAGTTTAGCTGGTCTGGGTACAGATACGCAGTATTTT. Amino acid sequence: CASSLAGLGTDTQYF. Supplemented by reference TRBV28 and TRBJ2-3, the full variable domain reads DVKVTQSSRYLVKRTGEKVFLECVQDMDHENMFWYRQDPGLGLRLIYFSYDVKMKEKGDIPEGYSVSREKKERFSLILESASTNQTSMYLCASSLAGLGTDTQYFGPGTRLTVL.

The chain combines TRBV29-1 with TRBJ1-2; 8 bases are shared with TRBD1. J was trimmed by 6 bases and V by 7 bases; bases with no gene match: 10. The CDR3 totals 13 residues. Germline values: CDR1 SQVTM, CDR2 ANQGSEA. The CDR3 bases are TGCAGCGCTGCGACAGGGGCAGAGGATGGCTACACCTTC. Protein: CSAATGAEDGYTF.

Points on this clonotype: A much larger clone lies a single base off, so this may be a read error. In DNA, the CDR3 is TGTGCCAGCAGCTTTTTTTCTAGAGATACGCAGTATTTT. It translates to CASSFFSRDTQYF. This rearrangement joins TRBV13 to TRBJ2-3, with D hard to call. V lost 3 bases and J lost 5, with 9 bases in between. The CDR3 covers 13 residues. Germline lookup yields CDR1 PRHDT and CDR2 FYEKMQ (reference sequence).

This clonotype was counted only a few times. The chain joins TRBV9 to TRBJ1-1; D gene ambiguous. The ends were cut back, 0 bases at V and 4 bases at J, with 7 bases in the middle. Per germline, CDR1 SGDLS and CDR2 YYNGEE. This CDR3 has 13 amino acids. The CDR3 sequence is CASSVAEGTEAFF. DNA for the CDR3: TGTGCCAGCAGCGTAGCTGAAGGCACTGAAGCTTTCTTT. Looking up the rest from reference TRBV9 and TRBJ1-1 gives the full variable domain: DSGVTQTPKHLITATGQRVTLRCSPRSGDLSVYWYQQSLDQGLQFLIQYYNGEERAKGNILERFSAQQFPDLHSELNLSSLELGDSALYFCASSVAEGTEAFFGQGTRLTVV.

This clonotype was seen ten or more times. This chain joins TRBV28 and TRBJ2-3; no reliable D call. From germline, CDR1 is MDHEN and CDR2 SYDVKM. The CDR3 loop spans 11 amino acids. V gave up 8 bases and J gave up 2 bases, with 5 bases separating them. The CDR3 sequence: CASRFTDTQYF. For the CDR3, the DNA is TGTGCCAGCCGATTCACAGATACGCAGTATTTT.

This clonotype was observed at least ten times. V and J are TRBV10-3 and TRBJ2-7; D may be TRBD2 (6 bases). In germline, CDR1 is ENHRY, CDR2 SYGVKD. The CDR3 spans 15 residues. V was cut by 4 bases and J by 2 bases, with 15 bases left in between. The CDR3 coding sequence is TGTGCCATCAGTGGGTGGGAGGTAGGGACCTACGAGCAGTACTTC. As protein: CAISGWEVGTYEQYF.

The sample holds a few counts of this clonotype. This chain's CDR3 is CASSLGALNTEAFF. The CDR3 DNA sequence: TGTGCCAGCAGCTTAGGGGCTTTGAACACTGAAGCTTTCTTT. V gene TRBV13 combines with J gene TRBJ1-1; D is uncertain. Germline V gives CDR1 PRHDT, CDR2 FYEKMQ (reference sequence). Trimming took off 0 bases at V and 0 bases at J, with 5 bases between the two ends. The CDR3 totals 14 residues.

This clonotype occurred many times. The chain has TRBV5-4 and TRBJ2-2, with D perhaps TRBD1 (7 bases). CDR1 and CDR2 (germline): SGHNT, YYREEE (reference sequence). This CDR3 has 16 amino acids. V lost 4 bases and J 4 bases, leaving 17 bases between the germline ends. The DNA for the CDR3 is TGTGCCAGCAGCACCCGACAGGGAGGTTTCACCGGGGAGCTGTTTTTT. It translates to CASSTRQGGFTGELFF.

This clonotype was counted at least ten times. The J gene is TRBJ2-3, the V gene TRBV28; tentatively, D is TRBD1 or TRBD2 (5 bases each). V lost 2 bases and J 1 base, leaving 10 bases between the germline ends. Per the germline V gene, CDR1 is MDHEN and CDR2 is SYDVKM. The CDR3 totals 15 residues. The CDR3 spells CASSLHGGGTDTQYF. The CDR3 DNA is TGTGCCAGCAGTTTACATGGGGGTGGCACAGATACGCAGTATTTT.

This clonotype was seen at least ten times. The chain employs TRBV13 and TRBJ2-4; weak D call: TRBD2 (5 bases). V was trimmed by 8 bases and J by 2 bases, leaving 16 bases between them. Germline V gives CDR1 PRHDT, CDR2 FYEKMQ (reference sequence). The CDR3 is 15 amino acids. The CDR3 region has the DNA TGTGCCAGCTCCGGGCAGGCTAGCTCCAAAAACATTCAGTACTTC. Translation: CASSGQASSKNIQYF.

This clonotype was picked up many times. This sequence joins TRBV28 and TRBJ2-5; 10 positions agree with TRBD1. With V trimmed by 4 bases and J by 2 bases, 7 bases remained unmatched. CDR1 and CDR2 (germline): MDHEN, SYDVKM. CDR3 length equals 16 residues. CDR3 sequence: CASSSPGTGAQETQYF. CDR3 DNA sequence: TGTGCCAGCAGTTCTCCCGGGACAGGGGCACAAGAGACCCAGTACTTC.

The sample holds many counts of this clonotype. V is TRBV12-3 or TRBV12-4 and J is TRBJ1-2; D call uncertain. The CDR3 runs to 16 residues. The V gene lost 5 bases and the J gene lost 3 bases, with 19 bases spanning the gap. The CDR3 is CASSPSGLRDDYGYTF. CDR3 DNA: TGTGCCAGCAGTCCCTCTGGCCTGAGGGATGACTATGGCTACACCTTC.

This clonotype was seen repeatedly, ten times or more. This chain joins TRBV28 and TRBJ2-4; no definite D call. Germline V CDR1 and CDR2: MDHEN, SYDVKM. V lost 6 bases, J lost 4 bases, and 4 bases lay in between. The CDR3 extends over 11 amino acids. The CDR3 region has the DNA TGTGCCAGCAGCCTAAAAAACATTCAGTACTTC. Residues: CASSLKNIQYF. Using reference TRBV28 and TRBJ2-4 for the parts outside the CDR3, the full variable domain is DVKVTQSSRYLVKRTGEKVFLECVQDMDHENMFWYRQDPGLGLRLIYFSYDVKMKEKGDIPEGYSVSREKKERFSLILESASTNQTSMYLCASSLKNIQYFGAGTRLSVL.

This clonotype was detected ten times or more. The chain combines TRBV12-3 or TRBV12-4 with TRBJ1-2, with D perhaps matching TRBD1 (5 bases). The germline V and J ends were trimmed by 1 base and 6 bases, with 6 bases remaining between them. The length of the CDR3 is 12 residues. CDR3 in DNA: TGTGCCAGCAGTTTAGGGGGGAATGGCTACACCTTC. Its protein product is CASSLGGNGYTF.

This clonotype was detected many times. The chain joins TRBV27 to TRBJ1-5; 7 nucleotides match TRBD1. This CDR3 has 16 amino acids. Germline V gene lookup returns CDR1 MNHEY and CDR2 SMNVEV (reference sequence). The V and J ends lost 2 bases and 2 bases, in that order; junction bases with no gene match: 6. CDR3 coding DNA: TGTGCCAGCAGTTTAAGGGGCAGGGGGGGCAATCAGCCCCAGCATTTT. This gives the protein CASSLRGRGGNQPQHF.

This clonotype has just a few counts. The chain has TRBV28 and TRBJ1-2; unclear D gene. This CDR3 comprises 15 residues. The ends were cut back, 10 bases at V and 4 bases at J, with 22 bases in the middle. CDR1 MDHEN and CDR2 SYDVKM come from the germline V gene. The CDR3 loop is CATSLGGRTGYGYTF. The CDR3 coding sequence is TGTGCCACCTCCCTCGGCGGCAGGACGGGCTATGGCTACACCTTC.

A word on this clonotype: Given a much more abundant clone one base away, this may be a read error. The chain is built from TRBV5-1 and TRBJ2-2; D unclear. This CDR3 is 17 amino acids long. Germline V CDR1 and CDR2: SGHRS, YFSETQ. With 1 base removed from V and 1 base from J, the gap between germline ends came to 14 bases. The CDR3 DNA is TGCGCCAGCAGCTTGAAGATATCCGGCTTGAACACCGGGGAGCTGTTTTTT. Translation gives CASSLKISGLNTGELFF.

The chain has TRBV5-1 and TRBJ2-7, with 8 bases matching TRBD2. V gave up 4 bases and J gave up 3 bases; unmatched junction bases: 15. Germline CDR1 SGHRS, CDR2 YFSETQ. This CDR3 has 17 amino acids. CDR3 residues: CASSPGGSGTSNYEQYF. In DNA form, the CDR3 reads TGCGCCAGCAGCCCGGGAGGTAGCGGGACCTCTAACTACGAGCAGTACTTC.